A selection of T cell receptor beta chains follows, all from one sample in a study of shared clonotypes between healthy human individuals. Clones were read by immunoSEQ multiplex PCR, and TCRdb kept only the in-frame ones, dropping some. The sample carries about 960,000 clones, roughly 72% recorded once. The sequenced material came from memory CD4+ T cells sorted from blood. All receptors come from a man aged 18 to 30 in good health. CDR3s include the opening cysteine and the closing phenylalanine or tryptophan. The D gene is left open where the match is weak. Where a row states a size, it is once, few, many or the class of an expanded clone; other rows omit it.

J gene | D gene | clone size | V gene | CDR3 DNA | CDR3 protein
TRBJ2-1 | TRBD2 | . | TRBV2 | TGTGCCAGCAGTGATCCCCCTGGGACTAGCCCTACCAATGAGCAGTTCTTC | CASSDPPGTSPTNEQFF
TRBJ1-3 | TRBD1 | . | TRBV2 | TGTGCCAGCAGTGTACAGGGGTCCTCTGGAAACACCATATATTTT | CASSVQGSSGNTIYF
TRBJ1-4 | TRBD1 | few | TRBV10-3 | TGTGCCATCAGACCCGGGACAGGGAATAATGAAAAACTGTTTTTT | CAIRPGTGNNEKLFF
TRBJ2-5 | . | . | TRBV29-1 | TGCAGCGTCTACTCAGGGGAAGAGACCCAGTACTTC | CSVYSGEETQYF
TRBJ2-7 | . | . | TRBV5-1 | TGCGCCAGCAGCCCAGACGGGATTTCCTACGAGCAGTACTTC | CASSPDGISYEQYF
TRBJ1-5 | . | . | TRBV6-5 | TGTGCCAGCTCCGGGGCGGGTCTCAGCAATCAGCCCCAGCATTTT | CASSGAGLSNQPQHF
TRBJ1-1 | . | . | TRBV7-3 | TGTGCCAGCAGCTCCCGGGGGGGAGATCAAGCTTTCTTT | CASSSRGGDQAFF
TRBJ2-2 | TRBD2 | . | TRBV7-2 | TGTGCCAGCAGCTTAGAAAGCGGGATTTTTACCGGGGAGCTGTTTTTT | CASSLESGIFTGELFF
TRBJ2-7 | TRBD1 | . | TRBV19 | TGTGCCAGTAGTATGGGCCGGGACAGGGTCTACGAGCAGTACTTC | CASSMGRDRVYEQYF
TRBJ1-4 | . | . | TRBV6-5 | TGTGCCAGCAGTCGTCCGGGTGAAAAACTGTTTTTT | CASSRPGEKLFF
TRBJ2-7 | . | . | TRBV29-1 | TGCAGCGCCGGAGGGGACCCCCCCTACGAGCAGTACTTC | CSAGGDPPYEQYF
TRBJ1-4 | . | . | TRBV4-1 | TGCGCCAGCAGCCAAGAGGGCGGGGGGATACGGGGTGGTGAAAAACTGTTTTTT | CASSQEGGGIRGGEKLFF
TRBJ1-1 | . | . | TRBV7-3 | TGTGCCAGCAGCTTAACGCCCGTCACTGAAGCTTTCTTT | CASSLTPVTEAFF